Listed below are T cell receptor beta chains from one sample, sequenced in a study of cytomegalovirus exposure and HLA in healthy donors. Assay: immunoSEQ multiplex PCR; the TCRdb copy retains only in-frame clones and omits some. The repertoire has about 130,000 clones, 70% to 80% of them found once; the top ten carry around 2%. The material sequenced was PBMCs. The receptor source for this set is a man younger than 40 in good health and CMV-seronegative. Each CDR3 is given with its conserved first and last residue. The D gene is left open where the match is weak. Expanded clones get a size class; other rows say once, few or many, or leave the size out.

>TRBV7-2|TRBJ1-2|14|few|-
CASSRRALYYGYTF
TGTGCCAGCAGCCGGAGAGCACTGTACTATGGCTACACCTTC
>TRBV29-1|TRBJ1-5|12|-|-
CSVGGGNQPQHF
TGCAGCGTGGGAGGGGGGAATCAGCCCCAGCATTTT
>TRBV7-9|TRBJ2-1|14|once|TRBD2
CASSFGLAYNEQFF
TGTGCCAGCAGCTTTGGACTAGCCTACAATGAGCAGTTCTTC
>TRBV28|TRBJ1-5|13|few|-
CASRASGAPPQHF
TGTGCCAGCAGGGCCTCGGGAGCTCCGCCCCAGCATTTT
>TRBV7-2|TRBJ2-7|13|few|-
CASREAMSYEQYF
TGTGCCAGCCGAGAAGCGATGAGCTACGAGCAGTACTTC
>TRBV14|TRBJ2-2|19|-|TRBD2
CASSQPGTSGSVQTGELFF
TGTGCCAGCAGCCAACCCGGGACTAGCGGGAGCGTTCAAACCGGGGAGCTGTTTTTT
>TRBV18|TRBJ2-1|16|-|TRBD2
CASSPPATSEYNEQFF
TGTGCCAGCTCACCACCGGCCACTAGCGAGTACAATGAGCAGTTCTTC
>TRBV12-5|TRBJ1-2|13|-|-
CASGWGGDRTLLF
TGTGCTAGTGGTTGGGGAGGGGACCGAACGTTGCTTTTC
>TRBV7-9|TRBJ2-1|14|-|-
CASSIRAPNNEQFF
TGTGCCAGCAGCATACGCGCGCCGAACAATGAGCAGTTCTTC
>TRBV6-1|TRBJ2-1|14|-|-
CASSPLDPYNEQFF
TGTGCCAGCAGTCCCCTAGACCCCTACAATGAGCAGTTCTTC
>TRBV28|TRBJ2-7|12|-|-
CASSLGAHEQYF
TGTGCCAGCAGTCTGGGGGCCCACGAGCAGTACTTC
>TRBV18|TRBJ1-5|14|-|-
CASSPRQQDQPQHF
TGTGCCAGCTCACCCAGACAGCAGGATCAGCCCCAGCATTTT
>TRBV7-8|TRBJ2-3|19|-|TRBD2
CASSPVLAGPPRPTDTQYF
TGTGCCAGCAGCCCGGTCCTAGCGGGGCCCCCGCGCCCCACAGATACGCAGTATTTT
>TRBV25-1|TRBJ2-5|15|-|-
CASSELTTGLETQYF
TGTGCCAGCAGTGAACTAACTACGGGGTTGGAGACCCAGTACTTC
>TRBV5-1|TRBJ1-3|16|-|-
CASSRRGPSSGNTIYF
TGCGCCAGCAGCCGGAGGGGCCCCAGCTCTGGAAACACCATATATTTT
>TRBV5-1|TRBJ2-5|14|-|-
CASYRHRDQETQYF
TGCGCCAGCTACAGGCACAGGGACCAAGAGACCCAGTACTTC
>TRBV7-8|TRBJ1-1|16|-|-
CASQDPGELINTEAFF
TGTGCCAGCCAAGATCCCGGGGAGTTAATTAACACTGAAGCTTTCTTT
>TRBV6-6|TRBJ2-7|13|-|-
CASSQSPGNEQYF
TGTGCCAGCAGTCAGTCCCCAGGGAACGAGCAGTACTTC
>TRBV30|TRBJ1-3|12|-|-
CAWGSSGNTIYF
TGTGCCTGGGGGAGCTCTGGAAACACCATATATTTT
>TRBV7-8|TRBJ1-6|16|-|-
CASSPRSRGGSSPLHF
TGTGCCAGCAGCCCCCGGTCGAGGGGAGGATCTTCACCCCTCCACTTT
>TRBV19|TRBJ2-1|14|few|TRBD2
CASGKERGYNEQFF
TGTGCCAGTGGTAAGGAGCGGGGCTACAATGAGCAGTTCTTC
>TRBV5-1|TRBJ1-3|14|-|-
CASSLRSSGNTIYF
TGCGCCAGCAGCCTAAGGAGCTCTGGAAACACCATATATTTT
>TRBV15|TRBJ1-2|14|-|TRBD1
CATSKWDSRYGYTF
TGTGCCACCAGCAAATGGGACAGCCGCTATGGCTACACCTTC
>TRBV6-5|TRBJ1-2|15|-|-
CASSYQRNFNYGYTF
TGTGCCAGCAGTTACCAGCGGAACTTTAACTATGGCTACACCTTC
>TRBV7-9|TRBJ2-7|12|once|-
CSSTWETNEQYF
TGTTCCAGCACATGGGAGACCAACGAGCAGTACTTC
>TRBV10-2|TRBJ2-2|14|-|-
CASREGGRTGELFF
TGCGCCAGCAGAGAAGGAGGGAGGACCGGGGAGCTGTTTTTT
>TRBV5-1|TRBJ2-2|16|-|TRBD1
CASSLAGTGGTGELFF
TGCGCCAGCAGCTTGGCCGGGACAGGGGGCACCGGGGAGCTGTTTTTT
>TRBV28|TRBJ2-5|14|-|TRBD1
CASSSGTGVETQYF
TGTGCCAGCAGCTCCGGGACAGGGGTGGAGACCCAGTACTTC
>TRBV4-1|TRBJ1-2|18|-|-
CASSQEGGARSLGYGYTF
TGCGCCAGCAGCCAAGAGGGAGGGGCGCGCAGCCTCGGGTATGGCTACACCTTC
>TRBV18|TRBJ1-1|15|once|TRBD1
CASSLAGTGGTEAFF
TGTGCCAGCTCACTTGCCGGGACAGGGGGCACTGAAGCTTTCTTT
>TRBV7-9|TRBJ2-7|14|-|-
CASSSEEGAYEQYF
TGTGCCAGCAGCTCAGAGGAGGGGGCGTACGAGCAGTACTTC
>TRBV7-9|TRBJ1-2|15|-|-
CASSLGDRSPYGYTF
TGTGCCAGCAGCTTAGGAGACAGGAGCCCCTATGGCTACACCTTC
>TRBV6-1|TRBJ2-6|16|-|-
CASSEDPGIGANVLTF
TGTGCCAGCAGTGAGGACCCAGGGATCGGGGCCAACGTCCTGACTTTC
>TRBV7-8|TRBJ1-2|17|once|TRBD1
CASSLLGTGGLDYGYTF
TGTGCCAGCAGCTTATTGGGGACAGGGGGCTTGGACTATGGCTACACCTTC
>TRBV2|TRBJ2-6|19|-|TRBD2
CANPRTISGSSPGANVLTF
TGTGCCAACCCCAGAACCATTAGCGGGAGTAGCCCTGGGGCCAACGTCCTGACTTTC
>TRBV7-9|TRBJ2-1|14|-|TRBD2
CASSGGLAVNEQFF
TGTGCCAGCAGTGGTGGACTAGCGGTCAATGAGCAGTTCTTC
>TRBV7-2|TRBJ2-7|16|-|-
CASSLGGTVGSYEQYF
TGTGCCAGCAGCTTAGGCGGGACAGTAGGGAGCTACGAGCAGTACTTC
>TRBV6-6|TRBJ1-6|12|-|-
CASTEANSPLHF
TGTGCCAGCACCGAGGCTAATTCACCCCTCCACTTT
>TRBV10-1|TRBJ2-7|12|few|-
CASSEGLGGQYF
TGCGCCAGCAGTGAAGGCCTCGGAGGGCAGTACTTC
>TRBV15|TRBJ2-7|15|-|TRBD1
CATSRVGTGGYEQYF
TGTGCCACCAGCAGGGTTGGGACAGGGGGATACGAGCAGTACTTC
>TRBV7-9|TRBJ2-7|11|-|-
CASSLVGEQYF
TGTGCCAGCAGCTTAGTCGGCGAGCAGTACTTC
>TRBV6-5|TRBJ2-7|15|few|TRBD1
CASSAGTADSYEQYF
TGTGCCAGCAGCGCCGGGACAGCCGACTCCTACGAGCAGTACTTC
>TRBV11-3|TRBJ2-5|14|once|-
CASSPGDSIETQYF
TGTGCCAGCAGCCCGGGGGACAGTATAGAGACCCAGTACTTC
>TRBV4-1|TRBJ2-1|14|-|-
CASSHSDRDFEQFF
TGCGCCAGCAGCCACTCAGACAGGGACTTCGAGCAGTTCTTC
>TRBV5-1|TRBJ2-7|18|-|TRBD2
CASSSTSGRASGAYEQYF
TGCGCCAGCAGCTCGACTAGCGGGAGGGCCTCGGGGGCCTACGAGCAGTACTTC
>TRBV5-1|TRBJ1-2|15|-|-
CASSLAQGTFYGYTF
TGCGCCAGCAGCTTGGCACAGGGTACCTTTTATGGCTACACCTTC
>TRBV5-6|TRBJ2-7|12|-|-
CASNMGAYEQYF
TGTGCCAGCAACATGGGGGCATACGAGCAGTACTTC
>TRBV15|TRBJ2-1|15|-|TRBD2
CATSRAVGGEQEKFF
TGTGCCACCAGCAGAGCTGTGGGAGGGGAACAGGAAAAGTTCTTC
>TRBV7-8|TRBJ2-7|13|-|-
CASSSIDRSGQYF
TGTGCCAGCAGCTCAATAGACAGGTCAGGGCAGTACTTC
>TRBV7-9|TRBJ2-2|15|-|-
CASRLLAGLTGELFF
TGTGCCAGCAGACTTTTGGCGGGACTCACCGGGGAGCTGTTTTTT
>TRBV7-9|TRBJ1-1|15|-|TRBD1
CASSFQQGLGTEAFF
TGTGCCAGCAGCTTTCAACAGGGGCTGGGCACTGAAGCTTTCTTT
>TRBV11-3|TRBJ1-1|14|few|-
CASSLTGGDTEAFF
TGTGCCAGCAGCTTGACGGGAGGGGACACTGAAGCTTTCTTT
>TRBV15|TRBJ2-7|15|-|-
CATSRSERGLGEQYF
TGTGCCACCAGCAGATCCGAAAGGGGCCTCGGCGAGCAGTACTTC
>TRBV6-1|TRBJ2-7|13|few|-
CASNWAGSYEQYF
TGTGCCAGCAATTGGGCGGGCTCCTACGAGCAGTACTTC
>TRBV30|TRBJ1-3|13|-|-
CAWSFRTAGTIYF
TGTGCCTGGAGTTTCCGGACGGCGGGGACCATATATTTT
>TRBV7-9|TRBJ1-1|13|few|-
CASSFPSRTEAFF
TGTGCCAGCAGCTTCCCATCCAGGACTGAAGCTTTCTTT